These 30 T cell receptor beta chains share one sample of origin, sequenced in a study of blood T cell repertoires in COVID-19 (dated by TCRdb to between 2020 and 2021). Libraries were built with the immunoSEQ multiplex PCR assay. TCRdb stores this immuneACCESS table with in-frame sequences only. Part of the clones is absent; in the studies checked, under half of the shortfall reflects unresolved V genes, and no reason is known for the rest. The sample records tens of thousands of clones, roughly nine tenths of which are singletons. About 9% of the sample comes from the top ten. The specimen sequenced was peripheral blood. These receptors came from a human donor in a cohort sampled during active COVID-19.

The rearrangement joins TRBV28 to TRBJ2-3; 7 bases align to TRBD2. Looked up from germline, CDR1 is MDHEN and CDR2 is SYDVKM. The V segment lost 7 bases and the J segment 0 bases; nucleotides outside the gene matches: 10. The CDR3 consists of 16 residues. The chain's CDR3 is CASIDGGIFSTDTQYF. CDR3 sequence (DNA): TGTGCCAGCATCGACGGGGGGATCTTCAGCACAGATACGCAGTATTTT.

This chain joins TRBV9 and TRBJ2-7, with D tentatively TRBD1 (6 bases). The length of the CDR3 is 14 residues. V lost 0 bases and J 0 bases, leaving 7 bases between the germline ends. Looked up from germline, CDR1 is SGDLS and CDR2 is YYNGEE. CDR3 DNA sequence: TGTGCCAGCAGCGTAGGGGGGCCCTCCTACGAGCAGTACTTC. This sequence encodes CASSVGGPSYEQYF.

The chain employs TRBV10-3 and TRBJ2-7; 8 nucleotides line up with TRBD2. The trim removed 6 bases at V and 7 bases at J, leaving 8 bases unmatched. CDR1 is ENHRY, CDR2 SYGVKD, per germline. The CDR3 contains 13 residues. CDR3 loop: CAIRAGDIREQYF. The DNA of the CDR3 is TGTGCCATCAGAGCGGGAGATATTAGGGAGCAGTACTTC.

In this sample, this clone turned up once. The CDR3, as DNA: TGTGCCAGCAGCTTACAGGGACAGGGATACACTGAAGCTTTCTTT. Translated: CASSLQGQGYTEAFF. The chain is built from TRBV7-3 and TRBJ1-1; 9 bases are a match to TRBD1. Per the germline V gene, CDR1 is SGHTA and CDR2 is FQGTGA. This CDR3 is built from 15 residues. Germline trimming cut 2 bases from V and 3 bases from J; bases unmatched to any gene: 4.

The chain uses TRBV18 and TRBJ2-1, with unresolved D. The V end was cut by 2 bases, the J end by 4 bases, with 9 bases between. The CDR3 runs 14 residues. Germline loops: CDR1 KGHSH, CDR2 LQKENI. The CDR3: CASSPVTLYNEQFF. CDR3 in DNA: TGTGCCAGCTCACCAGTGACTCTTTACAATGAGCAGTTCTTC. Full variable domain (rest looked up from reference TRBV18 and TRBJ2-1): NAGVMQNPRHLVRRRGQEARLRCSPMKGHSHVYWYRQLPEEGLKFMVYLQKENIIDESGMPKERFSAEFPKEGPSILRIQQVVRGDSAAYFCASSPVTLYNEQFFGPGTRLTVL.

The rearrangement uses TRBV13 and TRBJ2-1, with D perhaps TRBD2 (5 bases). Germline lookup yields CDR1 PRHDT and CDR2 FYEKMQ (reference sequence). CDR3 length: 15 residues. With 3 bases removed from V and 0 bases from J, the gap between germline ends came to 9 bases. CDR3 nucleotides: TGTGCCAGCAGCTTCTATCGGGGCTCCTACAATGAGCAGTTCTTC. It is translated as CASSFYRGSYNEQFF. The variable domain in full, completed from reference TRBV13 and TRBJ2-1, reads AAGVIQSPRHLIKEKRETATLKCYPIPRHDTVYWYQQGPGQDPQFLISFYEKMQSDKGSIPDRFSAQQFSDYHSELNMSSLELGDSALYFCASSFYRGSYNEQFFGPGTRLTVL.

V is TRBV3-1 (or the pseudogene TRBV3-2) and J is TRBJ2-6, with 10 bases matching TRBD1. The trim removed 2 bases at V and 5 bases at J, leaving 15 bases unmatched. CDR1 LGHDT and CDR2 YNNKEL come from the germline V gene (reference sequence). The CDR3 has 20 amino acids. As DNA, the CDR3 is TGTGCCAGCAGCCAAAGGTTTGTGACAGGGGGCGGTCCAAGGGCCAACGTCCTGACTTTC. It is translated as CASSQRFVTGGGPRANVLTF.

V usage is TRBV15 and J usage is TRBJ2-3; D call uncertain. The germline gives CDR1 LNHNV, CDR2 YYDKDF (reference sequence). The CDR3 consists of 15 residues. The V and J ends lost 0 bases and 0 bases respectively, with 7 bases between them. For the CDR3, the DNA is TGTGCCACCAGCAGAGATTCAGTGAGCACAGATACGCAGTATTTT. It encodes CATSRDSVSTDTQYF. The full variable domain, its missing parts supplied by reference TRBV15 and TRBJ2-3, is DAMVIQNPRYQVTQFGKPVTLSCSQTLNHNVMYWYQQKSSQAPKLLFHYYDKDFNNEADTPDNFQSRRPNTSFCFLDIRSPGLGDTAMYLCATSRDSVSTDTQYFGPGTRLTVL.

The chain couples TRBV9 to TRBJ2-1, with 11 bases aligning to TRBD2. Germline CDR1 and CDR2: SGDLS and YYNGEE. The CDR3 is 18 residues long. V lost 0 bases and J lost 9; bases outside the gene matches: 14. As DNA, the CDR3 is TGTGCCAGCAGCGTAGCTACTGGGTTAGCGGGGGGGCCCGGTGAGCAGTTCTTC. Amino acids: CASSVATGLAGGPGEQFF.

The genes are TRBV9 and TRBJ2-1, with 12 bases aligning to TRBD2. Germline V gene lookup returns CDR1 SGDLS and CDR2 YYNGEE. V lost 3 bases to trimming and J lost 9 bases; unmatched junction nucleotides: 13. The CDR3 is made up of 17 amino acids. The CDR3 region is CASSDRTSGELYGEQFF. The DNA for the CDR3 is TGTGCCAGCAGCGACAGGACTAGCGGGGAGCTCTACGGTGAGCAGTTCTTC.

As DNA, the CDR3 is TGTGCCAGCAGCTTGGACAGGGGTGTCTCCTACAATGAGCAGTTCTTC. As protein: CASSLDRGVSYNEQFF. The V gene is TRBV7-6, the J gene TRBJ2-1; 9 nucleotides align to TRBD1. J gave up 0 bases and V 3 bases, and 3 bases lay outside the gene matches. The CDR3 has 16 amino acids. In germline, CDR1 is SGHVS, CDR2 FNYEAQ.

This chain uses TRBV5-4 with TRBJ2-7; 9 nucleotides line up with TRBD1. V was pared by 2 bases and J by 4 bases, with 7 bases of the junction left unmatched. Germline V gene lookup returns CDR1 SGHNT and CDR2 YYREEE (reference sequence). The CDR3 is 15 amino acids. In DNA, the CDR3 is TGTGCCAGCAGCTTAACAGGGGGCCAGGGTTACGAGCAGTACTTC. The encoded protein is CASSLTGGQGYEQYF.

V is TRBV7-3 and J is TRBJ1-2; TRBD1 agrees at 11 bases. From germline, CDR1 is SGHTA and CDR2 FQGTGA. V gave up 5 bases and J gave up 2 bases; unmatched junction bases: 4. The CDR3 runs 15 residues. The CDR3 nucleotides are TGTGCCAGCAGCCCTCGGGACAGGGGGAACTATGGCTACACCTTC. It is translated as CASSPRDRGNYGYTF.

The rearrangement joins TRBV5-1 to TRBJ1-1; D uncertain. The CDR3 is made up of 14 amino acids. CDR1 and CDR2 (germline): SGHRS, YFSETQ. Trimming took off 0 bases at V and 0 bases at J, with 6 bases between the two ends. The CDR3 loop is CASSLARVNTEAFF. The DNA of the CDR3 is TGCGCCAGCAGCTTGGCCCGAGTGAACACTGAAGCTTTCTTT.

This clone turned up a few times. The CDR3 sequence is CASSPFYEQYF. In nucleotides, the CDR3 is TGTGCCAGCAGTCCGTTTTACGAGCAGTACTTC. The chain employs TRBV2 and TRBJ2-7, with unresolved D. The V gene lost 5 bases and the J gene lost 4 bases, with 6 bases spanning the gap. The CDR3 has 11 residues. Germline V gene lookup returns CDR1 SNHLY and CDR2 FYNNEI.

This clone appeared a single time. The chain combines TRBV15 with TRBJ2-5; 9 bases are a match to TRBD1. This CDR3 comprises 16 residues. CDR1 and CDR2 from the germline V gene are LNHNV and YYDKDF (reference sequence). Unmatched junction bases numbered 7, after V lost 1 base and J lost 4 bases. The chain's CDR3 is CATSRVIDRGTETQYF. For the CDR3, the DNA is TGTGCCACCAGCAGAGTGATCGACAGGGGGACAGAGACCCAGTACTTC.

The V and J genes are TRBV28 and TRBJ2-7; 13 bases are a match to TRBD2. V shed 6 bases and J 0 bases; nucleotides not matched to a gene: 14. Looked up from germline, CDR1 is MDHEN and CDR2 is SYDVKM. CDR3 length: 19 amino acids. The DNA of the CDR3 is TGTGCCAGCAGCCTTCATTCCGGGACTAGCGGGATCTACTCCTACGAGCAGTACTTC. Protein product: CASSLHSGTSGIYSYEQYF.

The CDR3: CASSLVIADSTDTQYF. The DNA for the CDR3 is TGTGCCAGCAGCTTAGTTATAGCGGACTCCACAGATACGCAGTATTTT. This chain connects TRBV7-9 to TRBJ2-3, with D perhaps TRBD2 (6 bases). Looked up from germline, CDR1 is SEHNR and CDR2 is FQNEAQ (reference sequence). V was clipped by 1 base and J by 2 bases, with 13 bases between them. CDR3 length: 16 amino acids.

CDR3 residues: CSVEEIQGASSYNEQFF. The CDR3 coding sequence is TGCAGCGTTGAAGAAATTCAAGGAGCGAGCTCCTACAATGAGCAGTTCTTC. V usage is TRBV29-1 and J usage is TRBJ2-1; D unresolved. This CDR3 contains 17 residues. The V gene's germline CDR1 is SQVTM and CDR2 ANQGSEA. V was clipped by 0 bases and J by 0 bases, with 15 bases between them.

The chain carries TRBV30 and TRBJ2-5; no clear D gene. This CDR3 spans 13 amino acids. Trimming took off 4 bases at V and 2 bases at J, with 11 bases between the two ends. Germline V lookup: CDR1 GTSNPN, CDR2 SVGIG (reference sequence). This chain's CDR3 is CAWNSLGQETQYF. Here the CDR3 DNA reads TGTGCCTGGAACAGCTTAGGACAAGAGACCCAGTACTTC.

V gene TRBV15 combines with J gene TRBJ2-7, with TRBD1 matching 10 bases. Germline CDR1 reads LNHNV; CDR2 reads YYDKDF (reference sequence). The CDR3 length is 14 residues. V lost 1 base and J lost 4; bases outside the gene matches: 1. CDR3 sequence (DNA): TGTGCCACCAGCAGAGGGGGACAGGGGTACGAGCAGTACTTC. Translating it yields CATSRGGQGYEQYF.

On this clone itself: The junction does not match germline at one end; this may be a read error. The genes are TRBV5-4 and TRBJ2-3, with D perhaps matching TRBD2 (5 bases). This CDR3 is built from 17 residues. Looked up from germline, CDR1 is SGHNT and CDR2 is YYREEE (reference sequence). The CDR3 region has the DNA TGTGCCAACAGCTTTGAGAGGGAAATACGATACACAGATACGCAGTATTTT. Protein sequence: CANSFEREIRYTDTQYF.

This clone is a singleton in its sample. The identical CDR3 is also encoded by other nucleotide sequences in the sample. The rearrangement uses TRBV14 and TRBJ1-1; D gene uncertain. Trimming shortened V by 0 bases and J by 4 bases, and 9 bases separated the two germline ends. The V gene's germline CDR1 is SGHDN and CDR2 FVKESK. This CDR3 is built from 14 residues. The CDR3 nucleotides are TGTGCCAGCAGCCAAGAACGCGGGAGCACTGAAGCTTTCTTT. Translating gives CASSQERGSTEAFF. The whole variable domain, filled in from reference TRBV14 and TRBJ1-1, reads EAGVTQFPSHSVIEKGQTVTLRCDPISGHDNLYWYRRVMGKEIKFLLHFVKESKQDESGMPNNRFLAERTGGTYSTLKVQPAELEDSGVYFCASSQERGSTEAFFGQGTRLTVV.

The chain recombines TRBV12-3 or TRBV12-4 with TRBJ2-7; D remains ambiguous. The V and J ends lost 3 bases and 3 bases respectively, with 9 bases between them. This CDR3 comprises 13 residues. CDR3 sequence (DNA): TGTGCCAGCAGTTTTGACTCTCGCTACGAGCAGTACTTC. This sequence encodes CASSFDSRYEQYF.

This chain joins TRBV19 and TRBJ1-1, with a possible D match to TRBD1 (5 bases). The CDR3 runs 15 residues. V lost 5 bases, J lost 0 bases, and 13 bases lay in between. In germline, CDR1 is LNHDA, CDR2 SQIVND (reference sequence). The CDR3, as DNA: TGTGCCAGTAGTCTTCGGACATCTATGAACACTGAAGCTTTCTTT. This codes for CASSLRTSMNTEAFF.

This clone was recorded only once. The rearrangement uses TRBV12-5 and TRBJ1-1, with 8 bases that match TRBD1. CDR1 and CDR2 from the germline V gene are LGHNT and FRNRAP. J lost 5 bases, V lost 6 bases, and 14 bases had no gene match. The CDR3 spans 16 residues. The CDR3 sequence: CASGPDRALSLTEAFF. DNA for the CDR3: TGTGCTAGTGGCCCGGACAGGGCTCTCTCCTTGACTGAAGCTTTCTTT.

The gene calls are TRBV9 and TRBJ2-1; D perhaps matches TRBD2 (6 bases). Trimming took off 4 bases at V and 7 bases at J, with 18 bases between the two ends. The CDR3 extends over 15 amino acids. CDR1 and CDR2 (germline): SGDLS, YYNGEE. CDR3 DNA: TGTGCCAGCAGCCCCACGCCTACTAGCCGAAATGAGCAGTTCTTC. Its protein is CASSPTPTSRNEQFF.

CDR3 sequence (DNA): TGTGCCAGCAGTTTATCGACAGGGAATCAGCCCCAGCATTTT. This encodes CASSLSTGNQPQHF. This chain joins TRBV27 and TRBJ1-5; 7 bases match TRBD1. The CDR3 covers 14 residues. Germline loops: CDR1 MNHEY, CDR2 SMNVEV (reference sequence). Germline trimming cut 0 bases from V and 4 bases from J; bases unmatched to any gene: 0.

This rearrangement joins TRBV5-3 to TRBJ2-7; tentatively, D is TRBD1 (8 bases). TRBV5-3 falls under the ORF class, with uncertain function. The CDR3 totals 18 residues. V was clipped by 5 bases and J by 4 bases, with 28 bases between them. The CDR3 loop reads CARRQGGCPGRRRYEQYF. The CDR3 region has the DNA TGTGCCAGAAGACAGGGGGGGTGCCCAGGCAGGAGAAGGTACGAGCAGTACTTC.

V and J are TRBV6-5 and TRBJ1-2, with 11 bases fitting TRBD1. The CDR3 totals 15 residues. The germline V gene has CDR1 MNHEY and CDR2 SVGAGI. The V and J ends lost 6 bases and 8 bases, in that order; junction bases with no gene match: 11. The CDR3, as DNA: TGTGCCAGCAGAAACCCCGGACAGGGGGCTGACGGCTACACCTTC. Translation gives CASRNPGQGADGYTF.